The 2 T cell receptor beta chains presented below share a single source sample, sequenced in a study of T cells in Graves' hyperthyroidism and ophthalmopathy. Using RNA transcripts as the source, TCR beta CDR3 regions were amplified. A first-round RT-PCR of the TCR CDR3 used the HTBI primer set. One entry per CDR3 protein, called by TCRdb with MiXCR from the multiplex PCR reads. The sample includes 400,000 to 600,000 distinct CDR3 sequences, about 20% seen only once; the top ten take around 27%. Sequences were obtained from blood. The receptor source for this set is a man aged 18-30 years with Graves' hyperthyroidism.

The count of this clonotype is one. CDR3 amino acids: CASSLTLTSGGYEQYF. The CDR3 DNA follows: TGTGCCAGCAGCCTTACCTTGACTAGCGGGGGTTACGAGCAGTACTTC. The gene calls are TRBV11-2 and TRBJ2-7; 12 nucleotides line up with TRBD2. J gave up 4 bases and V 5 bases, and 9 bases lay outside the gene matches. There are 16 residues in the CDR3. CDR1 and CDR2 from the germline V gene are SGHAT and FQNNGV.

This chain links TRBV24-1 with TRBJ2-2; D unclear. The CDR3 has 13 amino acids. The V end lost 4 bases, the J end lost 7 bases, and 9 bases lay between the germline ends. Germline CDR1 and CDR2: KGHDR and SFDVKD. The CDR3 protein is CATSDVSGGELFF. DNA for the CDR3: TGTGCCACCAGTGACGTCTCGGGCGGGGAGCTGTTTTTT.